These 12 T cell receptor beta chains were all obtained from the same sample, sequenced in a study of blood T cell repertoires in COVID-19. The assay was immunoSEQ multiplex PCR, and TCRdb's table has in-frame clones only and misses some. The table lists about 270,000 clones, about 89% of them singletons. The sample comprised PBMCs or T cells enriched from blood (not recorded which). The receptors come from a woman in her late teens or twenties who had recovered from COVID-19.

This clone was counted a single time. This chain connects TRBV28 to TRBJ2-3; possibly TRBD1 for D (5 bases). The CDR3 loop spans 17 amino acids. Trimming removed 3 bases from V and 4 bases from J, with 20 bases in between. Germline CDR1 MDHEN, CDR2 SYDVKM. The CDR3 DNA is TGTGCCAGCAGTTTCCCCGGGCAGGGAAGCTGGTCAGATACGCAGTATTTT. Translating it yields CASSFPGQGSWSDTQYF.

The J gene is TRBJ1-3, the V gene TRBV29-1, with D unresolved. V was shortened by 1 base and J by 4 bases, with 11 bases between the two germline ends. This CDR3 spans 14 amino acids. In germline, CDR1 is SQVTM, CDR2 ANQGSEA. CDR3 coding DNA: TGCAGCGTTGAAGTCGAAGAGCGGGGAAACACCATATATTTT. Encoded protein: CSVEVEERGNTIYF.

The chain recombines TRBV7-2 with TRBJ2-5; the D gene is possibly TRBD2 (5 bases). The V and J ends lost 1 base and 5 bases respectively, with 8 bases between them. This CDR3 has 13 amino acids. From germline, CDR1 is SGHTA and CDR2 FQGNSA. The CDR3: CASSLGLTETQYF. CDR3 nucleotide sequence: TGTGCCAGCAGCTTAGGACTAACGGAGACCCAGTACTTC.

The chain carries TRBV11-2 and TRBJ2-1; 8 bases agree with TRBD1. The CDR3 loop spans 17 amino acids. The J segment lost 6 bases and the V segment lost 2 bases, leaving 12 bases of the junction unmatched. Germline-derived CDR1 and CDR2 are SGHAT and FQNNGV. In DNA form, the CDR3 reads TGTGCCAGCAGCTTAAATCCGGGCCAGGGGGCGGGCAATGAGCAGTTCTTC. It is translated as CASSLNPGQGAGNEQFF.

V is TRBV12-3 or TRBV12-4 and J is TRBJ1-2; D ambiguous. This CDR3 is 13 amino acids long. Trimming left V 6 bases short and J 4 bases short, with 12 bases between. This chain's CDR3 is CASRTDMGYGYTF. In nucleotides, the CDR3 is TGTGCCAGCAGAACTGACATGGGCTATGGCTACACCTTC.

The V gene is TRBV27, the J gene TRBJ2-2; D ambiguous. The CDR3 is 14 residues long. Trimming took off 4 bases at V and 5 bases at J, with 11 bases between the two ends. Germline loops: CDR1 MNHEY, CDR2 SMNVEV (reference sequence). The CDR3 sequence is CASSSGAGTGELFF. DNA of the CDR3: TGTGCCAGCAGTTCCGGAGCTGGAACCGGGGAGCTGTTTTTT.

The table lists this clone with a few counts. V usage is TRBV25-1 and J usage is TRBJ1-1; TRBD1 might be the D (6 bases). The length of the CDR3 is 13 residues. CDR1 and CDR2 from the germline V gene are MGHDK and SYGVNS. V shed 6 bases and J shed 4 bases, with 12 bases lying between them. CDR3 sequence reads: CASSAGDGTEAFF. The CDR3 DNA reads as TGTGCCAGCAGCGCAGGGGATGGCACTGAAGCTTTCTTT.

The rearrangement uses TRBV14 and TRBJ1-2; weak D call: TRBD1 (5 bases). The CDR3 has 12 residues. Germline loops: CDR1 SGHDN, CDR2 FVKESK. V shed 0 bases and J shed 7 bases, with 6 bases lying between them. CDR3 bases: TGTGCCAGCAGCCAAGACAGGGCTGGCTACACCTTC. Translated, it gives CASSQDRAGYTF.

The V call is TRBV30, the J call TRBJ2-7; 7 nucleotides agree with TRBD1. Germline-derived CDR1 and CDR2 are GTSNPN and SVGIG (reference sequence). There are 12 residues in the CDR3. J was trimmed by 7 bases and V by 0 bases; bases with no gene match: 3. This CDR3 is CAWSVQGREQYF. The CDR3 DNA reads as TGTGCCTGGAGTGTACAGGGGCGGGAGCAGTACTTC.

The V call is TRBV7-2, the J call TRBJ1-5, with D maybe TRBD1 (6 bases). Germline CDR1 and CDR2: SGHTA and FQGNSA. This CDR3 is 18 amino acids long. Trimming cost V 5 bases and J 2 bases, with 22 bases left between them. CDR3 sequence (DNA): TGTGCCAGCAGCCCGAAGGGACAACCATGGTTCGGCAATCAGCCCCAGCATTTT. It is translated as CASSPKGQPWFGNQPQHF.

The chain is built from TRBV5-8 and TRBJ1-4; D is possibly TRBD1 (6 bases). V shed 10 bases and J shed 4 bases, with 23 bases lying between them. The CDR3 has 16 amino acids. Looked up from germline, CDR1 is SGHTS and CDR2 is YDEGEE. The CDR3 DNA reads TGTGCCGGAGCAAGAGGGGCAGGGGCCGGTAATGAAAAACTGTTTTTT. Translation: CAGARGAGAGNEKLFF.

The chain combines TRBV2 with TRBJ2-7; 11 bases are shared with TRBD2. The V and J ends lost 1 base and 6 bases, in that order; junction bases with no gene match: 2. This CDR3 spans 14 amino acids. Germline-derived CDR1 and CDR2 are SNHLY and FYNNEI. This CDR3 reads CASSEVAGGLEQYF. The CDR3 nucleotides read TGTGCCAGCAGTGAAGTAGCGGGGGGGCTCGAGCAGTACTTC.